Presented here are 10 T cell receptor beta chains from one specimen sequenced in a study of CDR3 diversity in severe acne. TCRdb re-called the PCR reads with MiXCR, one entry per CDR3 protein. The sample shows more than 70,000 distinct CDR3 sequences, about 52% of them seen only once. Sequenced input: blood. The origin of the receptors is a male donor in good health, serving as a control.

This clonotype was counted between two and nine times. The chain employs TRBV2 and TRBJ2-7; perhaps TRBD2 as D (5 bases). The V gene lost 5 bases and the J gene lost 4 bases, with 12 bases spanning the gap. CDR3 length: 13 amino acids. In germline, CDR1 is SNHLY, CDR2 FYNNEI. The CDR3 reads CASSIGLPYEQYF. The CDR3 DNA sequence: TGTGCCAGCAGTATCGGACTCCCATACGAGCAGTACTTC.

This chain uses TRBV5-1 with TRBJ2-6; the D is unclear. The ends were cut back, 1 base at V and 3 bases at J, with 11 bases in the middle. Germline lookup yields CDR1 SGHRS and CDR2 YFSETQ. The CDR3 loop spans 16 amino acids. CDR3 region: CASSLTPGGGANVLTF. The DNA for the CDR3 is TGCGCCAGCAGCTTGACTCCGGGTGGTGGGGCCAACGTCCTGACTTTC.

This clonotype appeared a few times. The chain has TRBV5-4 and TRBJ2-5; D is possibly TRBD2 (6 bases). CDR1 is SGHNT and CDR2 is YYREEE in the germline V gene (reference sequence). The CDR3 has 13 amino acids. V lost 0 bases and J lost 6, with 9 bases in between. Written as DNA, the CDR3 is TGTGCCAGCAGCTTGGCGGGGGAGCAGACCCAGTACTTC. Encoded protein: CASSLAGEQTQYF. Variable domain in full (rest from reference TRBV5-4 and TRBJ2-5): ETGVTQSPTHLIKTRGQQVTLRCSSQSGHNTVSWYQQALGQGPQFIFQYYREEENGRGNFPPRFSGLQFPNYSSELNVNALELDDSALYLCASSLAGEQTQYFGPGTRLLVL.

The J gene is TRBJ2-7, the V gene TRBV11-1, with 13 bases lining up with TRBD2. The CDR3 length is 16 residues. Germline values: CDR1 SGHAT, CDR2 FQDESV (reference sequence). Trimming at V came to 5 bases and at J to 5 bases, leaving 9 bases not matched to a gene. The CDR3 sequence: CASSSGLAGVRDEQYF. CDR3 DNA sequence: TGTGCCAGCAGCAGCGGACTAGCGGGAGTGAGGGACGAGCAGTACTTC.

Turning to this clonotype: Just one base apart from a much larger clone, this may be a read error. The CDR3 DNA reads as TGTGCCAGCAGTTCTGTAAGGGAAACCATGAACACTGAAGCTTTCTTT. The encoded protein is CASSSVRETMNTEAFF. The rearrangement joins TRBV25-1 to TRBJ1-1; D unresolved. Trimming took 5 bases from V and 0 from J, leaving 16 bases between them. The germline gives CDR1 MGHDK, CDR2 SYGVNS. CDR3 size: 16 residues.

This clonotype showed up just a few times. The V call is TRBV9, the J call TRBJ2-2, with TRBD1 matching over 11 bases. V was pared by 0 bases and J by 8 bases, with 3 bases of the junction left unmatched. Germline CDR1 and CDR2: SGDLS and YYNGEE. The CDR3 sequence is 15 residues long. DNA of the CDR3: TGTGCCAGCAGCGTAGCCGGGACAGGGGGGGGGGAGCTGTTTTTT. This encodes CASSVAGTGGGELFF.

On this clonotype itself: A much larger clone lies one base from this, so it may be a read error. The genes are TRBV24-1 and TRBJ1-5, with D maybe TRBD1 (5 bases). With 10 bases removed from V and 4 bases from J, the gap between germline ends came to 13 bases. Germline assignment: CDR1 KGHDR and CDR2 SFDVKD. The length of the CDR3 is 13 residues. The CDR3 DNA reads as TGTGCCACGACAGCATCGTCAAATCAGCCCCAGCATTTT. This codes for CATTASSNQPQHF.

This clonotype has a single count. The J gene is TRBJ1-1, the V gene TRBV25-1, with D unresolved. Germline CDR1 reads MGHDK; CDR2 reads SYGVNS. With 6 bases removed from V and 6 bases from J, the gap between germline ends came to 14 bases. The CDR3 contains 13 residues. For the CDR3, the DNA is TGTGCCAGCAGGGCCCGGGGTGTGGCTGAAGCTTTCTTT. Its protein is CASRARGVAEAFF.

Notes on this clonotype: The limits of the CDR3 on the DNA are not certain, so only TCRdb's listed CDR3 is given. The V gene is TRBV11-2, the J gene TRBJ2-7; the table's D call, TRBD1, has no DNA check behind it. Per germline, CDR1 SGHAT and CDR2 FQNNGV. Inclusive of both ends, the CDR3 amounts to 18 amino acids. CDR3 region: CASSFYICSANTGGRGYF.

CDR3 amino acids: CSAKGQAYSNQPQHF. The CDR3 region has the DNA TGCAGTGCAAAGGGACAGGCCTATAGCAATCAGCCCCAGCATTTT. The V gene is TRBV20-1, the J gene TRBJ1-5, with 8 bases fitting TRBD1. CDR1 and CDR2 (germline): DFQATT, SNEGSKA (reference sequence). CDR3 length: 15 residues. Trimming took 6 bases from V and 0 from J; bases not matched to a gene: 7.